This entry lists 29 T cell receptor beta chains sequenced from one sample in a study of blood T cell repertoires in COVID-19 (dated by TCRdb to about 2020). Libraries were built with the immunoSEQ multiplex PCR assay. Held by TCRdb, this immuneACCESS table contains in-frame sequences only and omits some clones. Under half of the omission traces to an unresolved V gene where checked; the cause of the rest is unknown. Here the sample has around 160,000 clones; about 87% occur a single time. Of the sample, about 6% falls within the top ten clones. The specimen sequenced was peripheral blood. The receptors come from an elderly man with acute or convalescent COVID-19.

V usage is TRBV2 and J usage is TRBJ1-5; possible D gene TRBD1, 6 bases. The CDR3 covers 14 residues. Germline values: CDR1 SNHLY, CDR2 FYNNEI. Between the trimmed V and J ends, which lost 8 bases and 0 bases, there was a span of 11 bases. The CDR3 DNA is TGTGCCAGCCACCGGGACAATAGCAATCAGCCCCAGCATTTT. Its translation is CASHRDNSNQPQHF.

The V gene is TRBV15, the J gene TRBJ2-7; D is undetermined. V was shortened by 0 bases and J by 3 bases, with 3 bases between the two germline ends. The CDR3 consists of 12 residues. Germline-derived CDR1 and CDR2 are LNHNV and YYDKDF (reference sequence). The CDR3 nucleotides read TGTGCCACCAGCAGAGATCGCTACGAGCAGTACTTC. Its protein is CATSRDRYEQYF.

The J gene is TRBJ2-3, the V gene TRBV5-1, with D perhaps matching TRBD1 (6 bases). V was cut by 1 base and J by 0 bases, with 9 bases left in between. Germline V CDR1 and CDR2: SGHRS, YFSETQ. This CDR3 spans 15 amino acids. CDR3 nucleotides: TGCGCCAGCAGCTTGTGGGGGCTGAGCACAGATACGCAGTATTTT. Protein product: CASSLWGLSTDTQYF.

This chain uses TRBV6-5 with TRBJ2-2; D possibly corresponds to TRBD1 (5 bases). CDR1 MNHEY and CDR2 SVGAGI come from the germline V gene. The CDR3 spans 15 residues. V lost 4 bases to trimming and J lost 1 base, with 10 bases between them. The chain's CDR3 is CASSSSGQNTGELFF. CDR3 in DNA: TGTGCCAGCAGTTCCTCAGGACAGAACACCGGGGAGCTGTTTTTT.

The CDR3 spells CASSLTDRGHGYTF. The CDR3 coding sequence is TGTGCCAGCAGCCTCACCGACAGGGGGCACGGCTACACCTTC. The chain combines TRBV3-1 (or the pseudogene TRBV3-2) with TRBJ1-2; 10 bases line up with TRBD1. This CDR3 comprises 14 residues. Germline loops: CDR1 LGHDT, CDR2 YNNKEL (reference sequence). With 4 bases clipped from V and 8 bases from J, the junction kept 7 bases outside the gene matches.

This clone was found many times. J is TRBJ1-3 and V is TRBV12-3 or TRBV12-4; no clear D. The germline V and J ends were trimmed by 7 bases and 4 bases, with 5 bases remaining between them. The CDR3 covers 11 residues. The CDR3 spells CASTHGNTIYF. The CDR3 region has the DNA TGTGCCAGCACACACGGAAACACCATATATTTT.

This chain joins TRBV5-1 and TRBJ1-4; D remains ambiguous. CDR1 is SGHRS and CDR2 is YFSETQ in the germline V gene. Trimming removed 2 bases at V and 10 bases at J, with 18 bases between. This CDR3 contains 15 residues. CDR3 nucleotides: TGCGCCAGCAGCTTCTTGGCTATAGAAGAGGGAAAACTGTTTTTT. Its translation is CASSFLAIEEGKLFF.

The V call is TRBV7-2, the J call TRBJ1-5; weak D call: TRBD1 (6 bases). Trimming removed 2 bases at V and 11 bases at J, with 19 bases between. The CDR3 consists of 15 residues. Germline CDR1 and CDR2: SGHTA and FQGNSA. The CDR3 region is CASSLTPGPRGTQHF. CDR3 DNA sequence: TGTGCCAGCAGCTTAACCCCAGGTCCTAGGGGGACCCAGCATTTT. The full variable domain, in which reference TRBV7-2 and TRBJ1-5 provide the parts outside the CDR3, is GAGVSQSPSNKVTEKGKDVELRCDPISGHTALYWYRQSLGQGLEFLIYFQGNSAPDKSGLPSDRFSAERTGGSVSTLTIQRTQQEDSAVYLCASSLTPGPRGTQHFGDGTRLSIL.

The V call is TRBV28, the J call TRBJ2-7; the match to TRBD1 covers 8 bases. V shed 3 bases and J 4 bases; nucleotides not matched to a gene: 5. The germline CDR1 and CDR2 sequences are MDHEN and SYDVKM. The CDR3 has 14 amino acids. The CDR3 coding sequence is TGTGCCAGCAGTTTTCCAGGGGGCGCGTACGAGCAGTACTTC. As protein: CASSFPGGAYEQYF.

This chain uses TRBV3-1 (or the pseudogene TRBV3-2) with TRBJ1-2, with D perhaps TRBD1 (5 bases). From germline, CDR1 is LGHDT and CDR2 YNNKEL (reference sequence). The CDR3 totals 12 residues. V was cut by 4 bases and J by 6 bases, with 9 bases left in between. This chain's CDR3 is CASSPRQNGYTF. The CDR3 nucleotides read TGTGCCAGCAGCCCCCGACAGAATGGCTACACCTTC.

This chain links TRBV7-6 with TRBJ2-2; 8 bases align to TRBD1. Per germline, CDR1 SGHVS and CDR2 FNYEAQ. Trimming cost V 5 bases and J 4 bases; bases outside gene matches: 9. CDR3 length equals 16 residues. This CDR3 reads CASSVGGRGPTGELFF. The CDR3 coding sequence is TGTGCCAGCAGCGTCGGAGGCAGGGGGCCCACCGGGGAGCTGTTTTTT.

This chain uses TRBV12-3 or TRBV12-4 with TRBJ1-3, with a weak D call TRBD1 (5 bases). The V gene lost 6 bases and the J gene lost 8 bases, with 8 bases spanning the gap. This CDR3 region has 11 residues. The CDR3 spells CASSYRYTIYF. The DNA of the CDR3 is TGTGCCAGCAGCTACAGGTACACCATATATTTT.

Comments on this clone: This specimen includes other DNA sequences encoding the same CDR3. This chain's CDR3 is CASSPGGYNSPLHF. The CDR3 DNA sequence: TGTGCCAGCAGCCCAGGGGGCTACAATTCACCCCTCCACTTT. V usage is TRBV7-9 and J usage is TRBJ1-6; the match to TRBD1 covers 8 bases. CDR1 and CDR2 from the germline V gene are SEHNR and FQNEAQ (reference sequence). This CDR3 has 14 amino acids. V lost 5 bases to trimming and J lost 7 bases; unmatched junction nucleotides: 4.

The rearrangement links TRBV5-4 to TRBJ2-3, with TRBD2 matching 11 bases. The V and J ends lost 3 bases and 4 bases, in that order; junction bases with no gene match: 7. The CDR3 spans 16 residues. Germline V CDR1 and CDR2: SGHNT, YYREEE (reference sequence). The CDR3 DNA follows: TGTGCCAGCAGCTCCCGACTAGCGGGGCCCGCAGATACGCAGTATTTT. Its protein product is CASSSRLAGPADTQYF.

As DNA, the CDR3 is TGTGCCAGCAGCGTAGGTTCGGTGACCGGGGAGCTGTTTTTT. Translating it yields CASSVGSVTGELFF. The chain is built from TRBV9 and TRBJ2-2; no firm D call. Trimming removed 0 bases at V and 5 bases at J, with 8 bases between. CDR1 and CDR2 (germline): SGDLS, YYNGEE. This CDR3 comprises 14 residues.

This sequence joins TRBV5-1 and TRBJ1-6, with D possibly matching TRBD1 (5 bases). The CDR3 contains 16 residues. Germline V gives CDR1 SGHRS, CDR2 YFSETQ. Trimming pared 0 bases from V and 7 bases from J, leaving 14 bases between. DNA for the CDR3: TGCGCCAGCAGCTTGGAGTTCGGGGGAAGAAATTCACCCCTCCACTTT. Protein: CASSLEFGGRNSPLHF.

The chain combines TRBV12-3 or TRBV12-4 with TRBJ2-5, with 9 bases aligning to TRBD1. The CDR3 runs to 13 residues. Unmatched junction bases numbered 1, after V lost 1 base and J lost 7 bases. CDR3 DNA sequence: TGTGCCAGCAGTTTAGGGACAGGGGTGACCCAGTACTTC. Translating gives CASSLGTGVTQYF.

The sample holds one count of this clone. The genes are TRBV10-3 and TRBJ1-6; TRBD1 aligns across 7 bases. CDR3 length: 14 amino acids. CDR1 is ENHRY and CDR2 is SYGVKD in the germline V gene. The V segment lost 2 bases and the J segment 8 bases; nucleotides outside the gene matches: 3. The CDR3 nucleotides are TGTGCCATCAGTGAGCAGGGGGATTATTCACCCCTCCACTTT. Translating gives CAISEQGDYSPLHF.

This sequence joins TRBV28 and TRBJ1-2, with 7 bases that match TRBD1. The germline gives CDR1 MDHEN, CDR2 SYDVKM. The CDR3 contains 14 residues. V shed 8 bases, J shed 4 bases, and the junction held 10 bases outside the gene matches. This chain's CDR3 is CASRKMGQIYGYTF. The CDR3 region has the DNA TGTGCCAGCCGGAAGATGGGACAGATCTATGGCTACACCTTC.

This chain links TRBV19 with TRBJ1-5; 7 nucleotides align to TRBD1. The V gene's germline CDR1 is LNHDA and CDR2 SQIVND (reference sequence). This CDR3 contains 14 residues. With 9 bases clipped from V and 2 bases from J, the junction kept 7 bases outside the gene matches. The CDR3 region is CASRQGARNQPQHF. The DNA of the CDR3 is TGTGCCAGCAGACAGGGCGCGCGCAATCAGCCCCAGCATTTT.

The gene calls are TRBV28 and TRBJ1-1, with D maybe TRBD1 (5 bases). The CDR3 contains 13 residues. Germline CDR1 and CDR2: MDHEN and SYDVKM. V was pared by 6 bases and J by 5 bases, with 13 bases between. CDR3 nucleotides: TGTGCCAGCAGCTCTTTGGGGGGGACTGAAGCTTTCTTT. Its protein product is CASSSLGGTEAFF.

The genes are TRBV6-5 and TRBJ1-1; D gene uncertain. Germline CDR1 reads MNHEY; CDR2 reads SVGAGI. V lost 0 bases, J lost 11 bases, and 13 bases lay in between. The CDR3 consists of 13 residues. The CDR3 loop reads CASSYSMVGGAFF. CDR3 bases: TGTGCCAGCAGTTACTCCATGGTCGGAGGCGCTTTCTTT.

The rearrangement joins TRBV19 to TRBJ2-2; TRBD2 matches 8 bases. Trimming took 8 bases from V and 2 from J; bases not matched to a gene: 7. In germline, CDR1 is LNHDA, CDR2 SQIVND (reference sequence). This CDR3 is built from 15 residues. The CDR3, as DNA: TGTGCCAGTTGGTTAAGCGGGGGAAACACCGGGGAGCTGTTTTTT. Translating gives CASWLSGGNTGELFF.

DNA of the CDR3: TGTGCCAGCAGCCTCGGAGCAGGGCAGCGTGAAAAACTGTTTTTT. Protein sequence: CASSLGAGQREKLFF. This chain uses TRBV7-9 with TRBJ1-4; tentatively, D is TRBD1 (5 bases). Germline-derived CDR1 and CDR2 are SEHNR and FQNEAQ (reference sequence). Trimming removed 5 bases from V and 7 bases from J, with 17 bases in between. CDR3 length equals 15 residues. Together with reference TRBV7-9 and TRBJ1-4, the CDR3 gives the full variable domain: DTGVSQNPRHKITKRGQNVTFRCDPISEHNRLYWYRQTLGQGPEFLTYFQNEAQLEKSRLLSDRFSAERPKGSFSTLEIQRTEQGDSAMYLCASSLGAGQREKLFFGSGTQLSVL.

The V call is TRBV5-6, the J call TRBJ1-4, with 9 bases identical to TRBD1. CDR1 and CDR2 from the germline V gene are SGHDT and YYEEEE. The V segment lost 4 bases and the J segment 5 bases; nucleotides outside the gene matches: 6. The CDR3 runs 15 residues. The CDR3 DNA follows: TGTGCCAGCAGCCCAACCGGGACAGGGAATGAAAAACTGTTTTTT. Residues: CASSPTGTGNEKLFF.

The chain has TRBV2 and TRBJ1-2; tentative D call: TRBD1 (6 bases). V lost 5 bases, J lost 7 bases, and 11 bases lay in between. Per the germline V gene, CDR1 is SNHLY and CDR2 is FYNNEI. This CDR3 is 12 amino acids long. CDR3 DNA: TGTGCCAGCAGTCAGGGGCTCGGTGGCTACACCTTC. Translation gives CASSQGLGGYTF.

J is TRBJ2-1 and V is TRBV28, with 11 bases matching TRBD2. The CDR3 is 16 residues long. V dropped 4 bases and J dropped 8; count of bases not matched to a gene: 10. Germline values: CDR1 MDHEN, CDR2 SYDVKM. This CDR3 is CASSSRTSGSGDEQFF. The CDR3 DNA is TGTGCCAGCAGTTCCCGCACTAGCGGGAGTGGTGATGAGCAGTTCTTC.

The chain links TRBV6-5 to TRBJ2-3; D may be TRBD1 (5 bases). This CDR3 region has 12 residues. Trimming took 4 bases from V and 4 from J, leaving 6 bases between them. CDR1 is MNHEY, CDR2 SVGAGI, per germline. The CDR3 bases are TGTGCCAGCAGTTCCAGGGCAGATACGCAGTATTTT. Protein product: CASSSRADTQYF.

This chain links TRBV10-3 with TRBJ2-3, with D possibly being TRBD2 (6 bases). From germline, CDR1 is ENHRY and CDR2 SYGVKD. This CDR3 region has 13 residues. Trimming removed 6 bases from V and 3 bases from J, with 10 bases in between. CDR3 coding DNA: TGTGCCATCAGCGGCGGGGAGACAGATACGCAGTATTTT. This codes for CAISGGETDTQYF.